These 27 T cell receptor beta chains share one sample of origin, sequenced in a study of shared clonotypes between healthy human individuals. Repertoires were generated with immunoSEQ multiplex PCR, while TCRdb's copy carries only in-frame clones and drops some. The sample has approximately 2,200,000 clones; approximately 94% are singletons. Positively selected for CCR7, the CD45RO-negative cells used as naive CD8 cells excluded terminally differentiated effector memory CD45RA+ cells. The sequenced sample was naive CD8+ T cells from PBMCs. Source of these receptors: a man aged 18 to 30 in good health. Some clones in this sample may be carry-over from other donors' samples.

This chain uses TRBV5-1 with TRBJ2-6, with D perhaps matching TRBD1 or TRBD2 (5 bases each). The germline V and J ends were trimmed by 7 bases and 13 bases, with 18 bases remaining between them. Germline V gives CDR1 SGHRS, CDR2 YFSETQ. The length of the CDR3 is 13 residues. CDR3 in amino acids: CASGVGDGWVLTF. CDR3 in DNA: TGCGCCAGCGGGGTGGGGGACGGATGGGTCCTGACTTTC.

This clone was recorded once. The chain employs TRBV27 and TRBJ2-5, with TRBD1 identical over 7 bases. Germline CDR1 and CDR2: MNHEY and SMNVEV (reference sequence). J was trimmed by 7 bases and V by 2 bases; bases with no gene match: 7. This CDR3 contains 14 residues. The CDR3 region is CASSLVQPGGTQYF. The CDR3 DNA reads as TGTGCCAGCAGTTTAGTACAGCCAGGGGGGACCCAGTACTTC.

The V gene is TRBV28, the J gene TRBJ1-2, with D perhaps matching TRBD1 (6 bases). CDR1 MDHEN and CDR2 SYDVKM come from the germline V gene. This CDR3 is 15 amino acids long. The germline V and J ends were trimmed by 7 bases and 2 bases, with 17 bases remaining between them. The CDR3 is CASTLPGGSNYGYTF. The CDR3 nucleotides are TGTGCCAGCACCTTACCTGGGGGCTCAAACTATGGCTACACCTTC.

This clone was counted a single time. CDR3 DNA: TGTGCCAGCAGTTTATCGGGAGGGAACTACAATGAGCAGTTCTTC. Protein product: CASSLSGGNYNEQFF. The V gene is TRBV27, the J gene TRBJ2-1, with TRBD2 matching 7 bases. Looked up from germline, CDR1 is MNHEY and CDR2 is SMNVEV (reference sequence). The CDR3 has 15 amino acids. With 0 bases clipped from V and 3 bases from J, the junction kept 2 bases outside the gene matches.

The rearrangement links TRBV19 to TRBJ1-2, with D possibly TRBD1 on 5 matching bases. Germline V gene lookup returns CDR1 LNHDA and CDR2 SQIVND (reference sequence). The V end was cut by 3 bases, the J end by 6 bases, with 14 bases between. The length of the CDR3 is 14 residues. Here the CDR3 reads CASSIPGRVNGYTF. The CDR3 nucleotides read TGTGCCAGTAGTATTCCGGGCAGGGTAAATGGCTACACCTTC.

Concerning this clone: The sample contains more than one DNA sequence encoding this CDR3. The V and J genes are TRBV5-6 and TRBJ1-1; no firm D call. Germline V gives CDR1 SGHDT, CDR2 YYEEEE. The CDR3 is made up of 13 amino acids. Between the trimmed V and J ends, which lost 0 bases and 4 bases, there was a span of 7 bases. CDR3 in DNA: TGTGCCAGCAGCTTGGAGGGTGGCACTGAAGCTTTCTTT. This codes for CASSLEGGTEAFF.

This sequence joins TRBV11-1 and TRBJ2-7; 9 bases align to TRBD1. The CDR3 is 15 residues long. V lost 4 bases to trimming and J lost 4 bases; unmatched junction nucleotides: 8. CDR1 is SGHAT, CDR2 FQDESV, per germline (reference sequence). The CDR3 loop is CASSSPTGTGYEQYF. The DNA for the CDR3 is TGTGCCAGCAGCTCACCGACCGGGACAGGGTACGAGCAGTACTTC.

The rearrangement uses TRBV7-9 and TRBJ1-1; unclear D gene. This CDR3 contains 15 residues. CDR1 is SEHNR, CDR2 FQNEAQ, per germline (reference sequence). Trimming took 2 bases from V and 2 from J, leaving 12 bases between them. The CDR3: CASSLTGRFNTEAFF. CDR3 sequence (DNA): TGTGCCAGCAGCTTAACCGGGAGATTTAACACTGAAGCTTTCTTT.

CDR3 bases: TGTGCCAGCAGCTTGGTAATTGGGCGAGGCGCTGAAGCTTTCTTT. Translated, it gives CASSLVIGRGAEAFF. This sequence joins TRBV5-4 and TRBJ1-1; D ambiguous. CDR1 is SGHNT, CDR2 YYREEE, per germline (reference sequence). Trimming left V 0 bases short and J 6 bases short, with 15 bases between. This CDR3 is 15 amino acids long. Full variable domain (missing parts from reference TRBV5-4 and TRBJ1-1): ETGVTQSPTHLIKTRGQQVTLRCSSQSGHNTVSWYQQALGQGPQFIFQYYREEENGRGNFPPRFSGLQFPNYSSELNVNALELDDSALYLCASSLVIGRGAEAFFGQGTRLTVV.

This sequence joins TRBV9 and TRBJ2-7; D remains ambiguous. This CDR3 region has 15 residues. V gave up 1 base and J gave up 1 base, with 12 bases separating them. Germline V gene data show CDR1 as SGDLS and CDR2 as YYNGEE. CDR3 DNA: TGTGCCAGCAGCGTATTCGACGGGTGGTCCTACGAGCAGTACTTC. This sequence encodes CASSVFDGWSYEQYF.

The V gene is TRBV5-1, the J gene TRBJ2-7, with D hard to call. V dropped 0 bases and J dropped 2 bases, with 3 bases sitting between them. There are 12 residues in the CDR3. Germline V gene sequence: CDR1 SGHRS, CDR2 YFSETQ. The chain's CDR3 is CASSLEAYEQYF. CDR3 nucleotides: TGCGCCAGCAGCTTGGAGGCCTACGAGCAGTACTTC.

The chain recombines TRBV27 with TRBJ1-5, with TRBD1 matching 7 bases. The CDR3 is made up of 14 amino acids. The germline V gene encodes CDR1 MNHEY and CDR2 SMNVEV (reference sequence). The ends lost 5 bases at V and 4 bases at J; junction bases unmatched: 5. The CDR3 bases are TGTGCCAGCAGTCCCCAGGGACAGAATCAGCCCCAGCATTTT. It yields the protein CASSPQGQNQPQHF.

The count of this clone is one. V gene TRBV9 combines with J gene TRBJ2-1, with 7 positions matching TRBD2. The CDR3 spans 15 residues. CDR1 SGDLS and CDR2 YYNGEE come from the germline V gene. The trim removed 4 bases at V and 4 bases at J, leaving 8 bases unmatched. CDR3 DNA sequence: TGTGCCAGCAGCTCCCGTACTAGCGAATACAATGAGCAGTTCTTC. This codes for CASSSRTSEYNEQFF. Supplemented by reference TRBV9 and TRBJ2-1, the full variable domain reads DSGVTQTPKHLITATGQRVTLRCSPRSGDLSVYWYQQSLDQGLQFLIQYYNGEERAKGNILERFSAQQFPDLHSELNLSSLELGDSALYFCASSSRTSEYNEQFFGPGTRLTVL.

CDR3: CASSLTTGFTGELFF. CDR3 DNA sequence: TGTGCCAGCAGCTTAACCACAGGGTTCACCGGGGAGCTGTTTTTT. This sequence joins TRBV7-3 and TRBJ2-2, with D perhaps TRBD1 (6 bases). There are 15 residues in the CDR3. Germline V gives CDR1 SGHTA, CDR2 FQGTGA. V was shortened by 0 bases and J by 4 bases, with 9 bases between the two germline ends.

This sequence joins TRBV9 and TRBJ2-2; D perhaps matches TRBD2 (6 bases). The length of the CDR3 is 14 residues. Per the germline V gene, CDR1 is SGDLS and CDR2 is YYNGEE. Trimming pared 0 bases from V and 7 bases from J, leaving 10 bases between. CDR3 region: CASSVDGSSGELFF. In DNA, the CDR3 is TGTGCCAGCAGCGTAGACGGGAGTAGCGGGGAGCTGTTTTTT.

The V and J genes are TRBV10-3 and TRBJ2-1, with 8 bases lining up with TRBD2. This CDR3 contains 14 residues. V trimming: 8 bases; J trimming: 6 bases; junction bases outside the gene matches: 9. Germline V gene data show CDR1 as ENHRY and CDR2 as SYGVKD. In DNA form, the CDR3 reads TGTGCCATCGGGCAGGGAGCGGGAGCCAATGAGCAGTTCTTC. Translation: CAIGQGAGANEQFF.

The chain carries TRBV2 and TRBJ2-3; 9 positions agree with TRBD2. Germline V gene data show CDR1 as SNHLY and CDR2 as FYNNEI. The CDR3 runs 15 residues. J lost 4 bases, V lost 3 bases, and 5 bases had no gene match. CDR3 region: CASSDLREGPDTQYF. In nucleotides, the CDR3 is TGTGCCAGCAGTGACTTGCGGGAGGGGCCAGATACGCAGTATTTT.

This clone was observed once. V is TRBV5-6 and J is TRBJ2-7, with 11 bases fitting TRBD2. The CDR3 extends over 16 amino acids. CDR1 and CDR2 from the germline V gene are SGHDT and YYEEEE. V shed 0 bases and J 2 bases; nucleotides not matched to a gene: 4. CDR3 in DNA: TGTGCCAGCAGCTTGGAAGGGACTAGCGGAGCCTACGAGCAGTACTTC. Encoded protein: CASSLEGTSGAYEQYF.

This chain connects TRBV2 to TRBJ2-7; TRBD1 agrees at 8 bases. The CDR3 totals 12 residues. V was pared by 6 bases and J by 7 bases, with 5 bases of the junction left unmatched. The germline gives CDR1 SNHLY, CDR2 FYNNEI. CDR3 sequence: CASSRTGNEQYF. Here the CDR3 DNA reads TGTGCCAGCAGCCGGACAGGGAATGAGCAGTACTTC.

The chain combines TRBV19 with TRBJ2-7; no definite D call. CDR3 length equals 14 residues. V was pared by 2 bases and J by 5 bases, with 13 bases between. CDR1 LNHDA and CDR2 SQIVND come from the germline V gene (reference sequence). CDR3 nucleotide sequence: TGTGCCAGTAGTATACGTGGTAGGGCCCACGAGCAGTACTTC. It is translated as CASSIRGRAHEQYF.

The chain uses TRBV15 and TRBJ2-5, with 7 positions matching TRBD1. Germline V gene sequence: CDR1 LNHNV, CDR2 YYDKDF (reference sequence). The CDR3 contains 16 residues. J gave up 1 base and V 1 base, and 6 bases lay outside the gene matches. The CDR3 here is CATSRGTGTAQETQYF. In DNA, the CDR3 is TGTGCCACCAGCAGAGGAACCGGGACAGCCCAAGAGACCCAGTACTTC.

A single count supports this clone. Distinct nucleotide sequences in the sample also encode this CDR3. The V and J genes are TRBV4-1 and TRBJ2-7; TRBD1 agrees at 9 bases. Germline V gene lookup returns CDR1 MGHRA and CDR2 YSYEKL. CDR3 length: 15 residues. The V and J ends lost 0 bases and 4 bases, in that order; junction bases with no gene match: 4. The CDR3 spells CASSQDQGTGYEQYF. The CDR3 DNA follows: TGCGCCAGCAGCCAAGACCAAGGGACAGGGTACGAGCAGTACTTC.

As DNA, the CDR3 is TGTGCTAGTTCGCTGGGACAGAGCTACGAGCAGTACTTC. Translating gives CASSLGQSYEQYF. J is TRBJ2-7 and V is TRBV12-5; 7 positions agree with TRBD1. Germline V gene sequence: CDR1 LGHNT, CDR2 FRNRAP. J was trimmed by 3 bases and V by 8 bases; bases with no gene match: 7. The CDR3 length is 13 residues. Full variable domain (rest looked up from reference TRBV12-5 and TRBJ2-7): DARVTQTPRHKVTEMGQEVTMRCQPILGHNTVFWYRQTMMQGLELLAYFRNRAPLDDSGMPKDRFSAEMPDATLATLKIQPSEPRDSAVYFCASSLGQSYEQYFGPGTRLTVT.

The chain employs TRBV18 and TRBJ2-5, with 9 bases that match TRBD1. CDR3 length equals 13 residues. With V trimmed by 4 bases and J by 4 bases, 1 base remained unmatched. Per germline, CDR1 KGHSH and CDR2 LQKENI. CDR3 coding DNA: TGTGCCAGCTCACAGGACAGGGGAGAGACCCAGTACTTC. This encodes CASSQDRGETQYF. The entire variable domain, with the rest obtained from reference TRBV18 and TRBJ2-5, is as follows: NAGVMQNPRHLVRRRGQEARLRCSPMKGHSHVYWYRQLPEEGLKFMVYLQKENIIDESGMPKERFSAEFPKEGPSILRIQQVVRGDSAAYFCASSQDRGETQYFGPGTRLLVL.

The count of this clone is one. The same CDR3 can be traced to other DNA sequences in this sample. CDR3 loop: CASSINTGELFF. DNA of the CDR3: TGTGCCAGCAGTATAAACACCGGGGAGCTGTTTTTT. The chain is built from TRBV27 and TRBJ2-2; D gene ambiguous. The CDR3 length is 12 residues. Germline V gives CDR1 MNHEY, CDR2 SMNVEV (reference sequence). Trimming took off 5 bases at V and 2 bases at J, with 3 bases between the two ends.

This chain uses TRBV5-1 with TRBJ2-1; weak D call: TRBD2 (6 bases). This CDR3 has 15 residues. Germline V gene lookup returns CDR1 SGHRS and CDR2 YFSETQ. Trimming took off 0 bases at V and 9 bases at J, with 16 bases between the two ends. Here the CDR3 DNA reads TGCGCCAGCAGCTTGGAGCAGGGACTTAAGCGTGAGCAGTTCTTC. This encodes CASSLEQGLKREQFF. Supplemented by reference TRBV5-1 and TRBJ2-1, the full variable domain reads KAGVTQTPRYLIKTRGQQVTLSCSPISGHRSVSWYQQTPGQGLQFLFEYFSETQRNKGNFPGRFSGRQFSNSRSEMNVSTLELGDSALYLCASSLEQGLKREQFFGPGTRLTVL.

The gene calls are TRBV9 and TRBJ1-2, with D possibly matching TRBD1 (6 bases). Trimming removed 3 bases from V and 7 bases from J, with 16 bases in between. Germline V gene sequence: CDR1 SGDLS, CDR2 YYNGEE. This CDR3 spans 14 amino acids. The CDR3 here is CASSALTGFSGYTF. The CDR3 DNA reads as TGTGCCAGCAGCGCCTTAACAGGGTTCAGTGGCTACACCTTC.